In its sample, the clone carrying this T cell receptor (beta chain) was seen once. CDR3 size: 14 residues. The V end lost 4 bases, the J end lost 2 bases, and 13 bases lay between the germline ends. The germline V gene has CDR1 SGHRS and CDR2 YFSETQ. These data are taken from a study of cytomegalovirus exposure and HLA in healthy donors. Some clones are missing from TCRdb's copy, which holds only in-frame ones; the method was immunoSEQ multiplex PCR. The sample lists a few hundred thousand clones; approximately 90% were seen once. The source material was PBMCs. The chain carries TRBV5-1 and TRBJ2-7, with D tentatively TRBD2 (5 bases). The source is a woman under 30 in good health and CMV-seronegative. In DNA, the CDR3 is TGCGCCAGCAGCGGAGGTGGTCTCACCTACGAGCAGTACTTC. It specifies CASSGGGLTYEQYF. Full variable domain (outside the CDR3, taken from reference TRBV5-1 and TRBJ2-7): KAGVTQTPRYLIKTRGQQVTLSCSPISGHRSVSWYQQTPGQGLQFLFEYFSETQRNKGNFPGRFSGRQFSNSRSEMNVSTLELGDSALYLCASSGGGLTYEQYFGPGTRLTVT.